Shown below are 18 T cell receptor beta chains from a single sample sequenced in a study of shared clonotypes between healthy human individuals. Only CD45RO-negative cells positively selected for CCR7 counted as naive CD8 cells, so terminally differentiated effector memory CD45RA+ cells were excluded. Data came from immunoSEQ multiplex PCR; TCRdb stores just in-frame clones and leaves some out. Among roughly 890,000 clones listed, around 93% were seen once. The material sequenced was naive CD8+ T cells sorted from blood. The receptors were gathered from a young man in good health.

This clone was recorded only once. This sequence joins TRBV27 and TRBJ2-7, with TRBD1 matching 7 bases. CDR3 length equals 14 residues. J lost 3 bases, V lost 6 bases, and 8 bases had no gene match. CDR1 and CDR2 from the germline V gene are MNHEY and SMNVEV (reference sequence). The CDR3, as DNA: TGTGCCAGCAGAGACCTCCGGGACAGCTACGAGCAGTACTTC. Its protein is CASRDLRDSYEQYF.

The rearrangement links TRBV7-8 to TRBJ1-3; D not resolved. Germline CDR1 reads SGHVS; CDR2 reads FQNEAQ. The CDR3 loop spans 14 amino acids. V was trimmed by 2 bases and J by 0 bases, leaving 5 bases between them. In nucleotides, the CDR3 is TGTGCCAGCAGCTTAATTGGCTCTGGAAACACCATATATTTT. Translated, it gives CASSLIGSGNTIYF.

The chain has TRBV5-1 and TRBJ2-3; D may match TRBD1 or TRBD2 (5 bases each). V lost 4 bases and J 3 bases, leaving 21 bases between the germline ends. Germline V CDR1 and CDR2: SGHRS, YFSETQ. CDR3 length: 17 residues. CDR3 sequence reads: CASSTPLQGVLTDTQYF. The CDR3 nucleotides read TGCGCCAGCAGCACCCCCCTGCAGGGAGTTTTGACAGATACGCAGTATTTT.

The chain employs TRBV9 and TRBJ2-2, with a possible D match to TRBD1 (6 bases). This CDR3 has 15 residues. Between the trimmed V and J ends, which lost 4 bases and 3 bases, there was a span of 13 bases. Germline CDR1 is SGDLS and CDR2 is YYNGEE. The CDR3: CASSSYTGYTGELFF. The DNA for the CDR3 is TGTGCCAGCAGCTCATATACAGGGTACACCGGGGAGCTGTTTTTT.

This clone is a singleton in its sample. This chain connects TRBV21-1 to TRBJ1-5; TRBD1 is the table's D call, not checked against the DNA. TRBV21-1 is designated a pseudogene. There are 14 residues in the CDR3. The CDR3 DNA reads TGTGCCAGCCGAAAAGGACAGGGAAACCAGCCCCAGCATTTT. It codes for CASRKGQGNQPQHF.

This chain joins TRBV11-2 and TRBJ2-5; 8 bases align to TRBD2. This CDR3 contains 13 residues. V was pared by 2 bases and J by 6 bases, with 2 bases of the junction left unmatched. Germline V gene lookup returns CDR1 SGHAT and CDR2 FQNNGV. The CDR3 DNA sequence: TGTGCCAGCAGCTTAACTAGCGGAAAGACCCAGTACTTC. Its protein is CASSLTSGKTQYF.

V and J are TRBV28 and TRBJ2-7; 11 bases line up with TRBD2. Germline CDR1 and CDR2: MDHEN and SYDVKM. The CDR3 runs to 16 residues. Unmatched junction bases numbered 11, after V lost 8 bases and J lost 2 bases. The CDR3 DNA follows: TGTGCCAGCGTCACGGGACTAGCGGATAAGACCTACGAGCAGTACTTC. Its translation is CASVTGLADKTYEQYF.

The chain is built from TRBV29-1 and TRBJ1-2; no definite D call. Trimming cost V 2 bases and J 4 bases, with 23 bases left between them. CDR1 is SQVTM and CDR2 is ANQGSEA in the germline V gene. The CDR3 is made up of 17 amino acids. The CDR3 sequence: CSVENQEGSYKGYGYTF. The CDR3 DNA reads as TGCAGCGTTGAAAATCAGGAAGGGAGTTACAAGGGCTATGGCTACACCTTC.

The chain employs TRBV28 and TRBJ2-7; TRBD2 matches at 15 bases. Germline loops: CDR1 MDHEN, CDR2 SYDVKM. The CDR3 spans 16 residues. Trimming at V came to 2 bases and at J to 7 bases, leaving 6 bases not matched to a gene. As DNA, the CDR3 is TGTGCCAGCAGTTTAGGACTAGCGGGAGGGATACAAGAGCAGTACTTC. Its protein is CASSLGLAGGIQEQYF.

The chain links TRBV21-1 to TRBJ2-7; the tabulated D call, TRBD2, remains unverified against the DNA. TRBV21-1 is a pseudogene segment. The CDR3 length is 18 residues. DNA of the CDR3: TGTGCCAGCAGCGTAGGGACGGTCGGACTAGTCCGCTCCTACGAGCAGTACTTC. It codes for CASSVGTVGLVRSYEQYF.

The rearrangement uses TRBV4-1 and TRBJ2-1, with D unclear. CDR3 length: 12 residues. V was pared by 1 base and J by 9 bases, with 7 bases between. Germline V gives CDR1 MGHRA, CDR2 YSYEKL. Here the CDR3 reads CASSQGLIEQFF. DNA for the CDR3: TGCGCCAGCAGCCAAGGTTTAATTGAGCAGTTCTTC.

This chain uses TRBV7-9 with TRBJ2-5; 8 bases agree with TRBD1. Germline V CDR1 and CDR2: SEHNR, FQNEAQ (reference sequence). The CDR3 is 14 residues long. Trimming cost V 5 bases and J 3 bases; bases outside gene matches: 5. This chain's CDR3 is CASSTPTGEETQYF. In DNA form, the CDR3 reads TGTGCCAGCAGCACCCCGACAGGGGAAGAGACCCAGTACTTC.

This sequence joins TRBV6-5 and TRBJ1-5; no firm D call. V shed 0 bases and J shed 3 bases, with 6 bases lying between them. The CDR3 spans 14 residues. In germline, CDR1 is MNHEY, CDR2 SVGAGI. The chain's CDR3 is CASSYSRSNQPQHF. In nucleotides, the CDR3 is TGTGCCAGCAGTTACTCCCGATCCAATCAGCCCCAGCATTTT.

V usage is TRBV27 and J usage is TRBJ2-1; D is perhaps TRBD1 or TRBD2 (6 bases each). The CDR3 spans 18 residues. Trimming removed 5 bases at V and 0 bases at J, with 20 bases between. Germline assignment: CDR1 MNHEY and CDR2 SMNVEV (reference sequence). The CDR3 DNA reads as TGTGCCAGCAGTCTGTCCAGGGGCGGGGCTACCTCCTACAATGAGCAGTTCTTC. Its protein product is CASSLSRGGATSYNEQFF.

This clone occurred once. CDR3 protein: CASSYREFGDTQYF. CDR3 nucleotide sequence: TGTGCCAGCAGTTATCGGGAATTCGGCGATACGCAGTATTTT. V is TRBV27 and J is TRBJ2-3; D possibly corresponds to TRBD2 (5 bases). CDR1 and CDR2 from the germline V gene are MNHEY and SMNVEV (reference sequence). The V gene lost 4 bases and the J gene lost 6 bases, with 14 bases spanning the gap. This CDR3 spans 14 amino acids.

Only one count was recorded for this clone. The rearrangement links TRBV5-1 to TRBJ2-7, with 7 bases that match TRBD2. Trimming took 4 bases from V and 3 from J; bases not matched to a gene: 4. Germline V gene sequence: CDR1 SGHRS, CDR2 YFSETQ. This CDR3 spans 13 amino acids. The CDR3 loop is CASSVAGDYEQYF. For the CDR3, the DNA is TGCGCCAGCAGCGTGGCGGGAGACTACGAGCAGTACTTC. The full variable domain, with the rest looked up from reference TRBV5-1 and TRBJ2-7, is KAGVTQTPRYLIKTRGQQVTLSCSPISGHRSVSWYQQTPGQGLQFLFEYFSETQRNKGNFPGRFSGRQFSNSRSEMNVSTLELGDSALYLCASSVAGDYEQYFGPGTRLTVT.

V gene TRBV27 combines with J gene TRBJ2-1, with 8 bases aligning to TRBD2. The CDR3 extends over 15 amino acids. V lost 5 bases and J lost 6; bases outside the gene matches: 9. From germline, CDR1 is MNHEY and CDR2 SMNVEV (reference sequence). The CDR3 DNA reads as TGTGCCAGCAGTGCGACCGGGACTAGTCTCAATGAGCAGTTCTTC. This sequence encodes CASSATGTSLNEQFF.

The V gene is TRBV28, the J gene TRBJ2-3; D remains unclear. Trimming took off 3 bases at V and 4 bases at J, with 11 bases between the two ends. The CDR3 loop spans 14 amino acids. CDR1 is MDHEN, CDR2 SYDVKM, per germline. The CDR3 protein is CASSFSRSSDTQYF. The CDR3 nucleotides are TGTGCCAGCAGTTTTTCTCGGTCTTCAGATACGCAGTATTTT. The full variable domain, completed using reference TRBV28 and TRBJ2-3, is DVKVTQSSRYLVKRTGEKVFLECVQDMDHENMFWYRQDPGLGLRLIYFSYDVKMKEKGDIPEGYSVSREKKERFSLILESASTNQTSMYLCASSFSRSSDTQYFGPGTRLTVL.